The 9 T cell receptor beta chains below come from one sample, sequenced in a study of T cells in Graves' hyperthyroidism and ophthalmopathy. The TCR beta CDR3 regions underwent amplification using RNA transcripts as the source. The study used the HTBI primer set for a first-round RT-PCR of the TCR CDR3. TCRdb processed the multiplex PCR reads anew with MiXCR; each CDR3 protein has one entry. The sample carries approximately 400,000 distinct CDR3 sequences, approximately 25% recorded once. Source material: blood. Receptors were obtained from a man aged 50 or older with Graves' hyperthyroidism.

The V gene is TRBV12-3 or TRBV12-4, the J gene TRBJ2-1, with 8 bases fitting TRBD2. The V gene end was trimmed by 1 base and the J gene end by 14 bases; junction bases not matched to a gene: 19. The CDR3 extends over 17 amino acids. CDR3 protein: CASSLGAGRADGGVKFF. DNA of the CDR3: TGTGCCAGCAGTTTAGGGGCCGGGAGGGCCGATGGGGGAGTAAAGTTCTTC.

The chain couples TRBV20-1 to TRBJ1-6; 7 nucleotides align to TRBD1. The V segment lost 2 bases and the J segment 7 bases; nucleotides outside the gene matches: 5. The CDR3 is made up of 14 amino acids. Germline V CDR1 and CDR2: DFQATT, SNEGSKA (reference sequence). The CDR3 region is CSARRQGSNSPLHF. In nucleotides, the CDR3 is TGCAGTGCTAGAAGACAGGGTAGCAATTCACCCCTCCACTTT.

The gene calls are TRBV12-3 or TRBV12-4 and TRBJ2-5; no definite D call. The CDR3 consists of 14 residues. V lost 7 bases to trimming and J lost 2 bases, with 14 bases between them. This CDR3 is CASTPEWGQETQYF. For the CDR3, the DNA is TGTGCCAGCACCCCCGAGTGGGGTCAAGAGACCCAGTACTTC.

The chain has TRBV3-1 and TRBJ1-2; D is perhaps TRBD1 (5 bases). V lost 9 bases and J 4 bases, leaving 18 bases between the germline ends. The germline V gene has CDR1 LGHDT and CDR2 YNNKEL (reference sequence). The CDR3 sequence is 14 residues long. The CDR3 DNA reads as TGTGCCAGTCAAGGAAGGGACGGCCCCTATGGCTACACCTTC. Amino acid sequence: CASQGRDGPYGYTF.

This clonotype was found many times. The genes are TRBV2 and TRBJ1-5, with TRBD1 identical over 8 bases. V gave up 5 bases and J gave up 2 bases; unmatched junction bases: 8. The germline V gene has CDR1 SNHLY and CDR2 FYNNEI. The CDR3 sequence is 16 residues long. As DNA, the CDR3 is TGTGCCAGCAGTTCCCGGACAGGGTGGGGCAATCAGCCCCAGCATTTT. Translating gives CASSSRTGWGNQPQHF.

The CDR3 sequence is CASSLLRQGPKNTEAFF. The CDR3 region has the DNA TGTGCCAGCAGCTTGCTGCGACAGGGGCCAAAGAACACTGAAGCTTTCTTT. This chain links TRBV7-2 with TRBJ1-1, with 8 nucleotides matching TRBD1. The length of the CDR3 is 17 residues. Germline V gene sequence: CDR1 SGHTA, CDR2 FQGNSA. J lost 1 base, V lost 3 bases, and 10 bases had no gene match.

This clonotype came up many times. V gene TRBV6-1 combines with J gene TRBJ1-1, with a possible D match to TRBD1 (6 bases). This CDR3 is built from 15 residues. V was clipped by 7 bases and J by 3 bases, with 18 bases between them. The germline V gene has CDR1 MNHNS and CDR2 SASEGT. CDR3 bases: TGTGCCAGCAAATTGAGGGGGGCGGCGGACACTGAAGCTTTCTTT. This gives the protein CASKLRGAADTEAFF.

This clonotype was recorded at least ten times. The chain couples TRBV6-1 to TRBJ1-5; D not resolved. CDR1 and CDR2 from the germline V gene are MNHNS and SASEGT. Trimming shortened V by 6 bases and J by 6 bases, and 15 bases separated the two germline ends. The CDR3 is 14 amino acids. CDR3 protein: CASSERGRAQPQHF. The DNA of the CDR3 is TGTGCCAGCAGCGAGCGGGGAAGAGCTCAGCCCCAGCATTTT.

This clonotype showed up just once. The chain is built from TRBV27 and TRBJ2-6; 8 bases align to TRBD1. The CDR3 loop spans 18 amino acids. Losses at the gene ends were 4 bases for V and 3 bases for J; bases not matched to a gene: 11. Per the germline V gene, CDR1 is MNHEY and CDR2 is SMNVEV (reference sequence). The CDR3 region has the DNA TGTGCCAGCAGTTACTCCCTTCCACAGGGGGATGGGGCCAACGTCCTGACTTTC. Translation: CASSYSLPQGDGANVLTF.